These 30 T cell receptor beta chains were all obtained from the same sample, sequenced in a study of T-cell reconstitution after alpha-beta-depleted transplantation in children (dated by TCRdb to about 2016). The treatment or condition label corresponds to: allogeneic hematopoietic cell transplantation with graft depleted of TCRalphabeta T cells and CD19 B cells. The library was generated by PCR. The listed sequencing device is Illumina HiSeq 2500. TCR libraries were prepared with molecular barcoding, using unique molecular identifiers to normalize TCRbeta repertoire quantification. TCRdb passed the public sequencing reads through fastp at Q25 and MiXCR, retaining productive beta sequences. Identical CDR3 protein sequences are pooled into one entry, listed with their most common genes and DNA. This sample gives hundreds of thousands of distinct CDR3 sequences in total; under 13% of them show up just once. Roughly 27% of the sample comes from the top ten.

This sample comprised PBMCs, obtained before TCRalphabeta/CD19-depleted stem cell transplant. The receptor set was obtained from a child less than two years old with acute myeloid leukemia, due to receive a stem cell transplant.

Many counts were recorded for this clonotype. The CDR3 is CASRNTGLAGQQFF. The CDR3, as DNA: TGTGCCAGCAGAAATACGGGACTAGCGGGTCAGCAGTTCTTC. The V and J genes are TRBV27 and TRBJ2-1; TRBD2 matches at 12 bases. Trimming took 6 bases from V and 11 from J; bases not matched to a gene: 8. CDR3 length: 14 residues. CDR1 and CDR2 from the germline V gene are MNHEY and SMNVEV (reference sequence).

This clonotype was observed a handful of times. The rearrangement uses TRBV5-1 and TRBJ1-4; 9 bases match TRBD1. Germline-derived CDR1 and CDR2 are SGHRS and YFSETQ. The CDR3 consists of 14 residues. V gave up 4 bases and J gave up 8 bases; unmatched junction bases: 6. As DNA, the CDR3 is TGCGCCAGCAGCACGGGACAGGGCGAGGAAAAACTGTTTTTT. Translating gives CASSTGQGEEKLFF.

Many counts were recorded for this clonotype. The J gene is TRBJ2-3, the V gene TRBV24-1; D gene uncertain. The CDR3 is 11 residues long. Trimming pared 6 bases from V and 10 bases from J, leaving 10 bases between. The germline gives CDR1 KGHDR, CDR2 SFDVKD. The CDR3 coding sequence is TGTGCCACCAGTACGCCTAGGGCGCAGTATTTT. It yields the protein CATSTPRAQYF.

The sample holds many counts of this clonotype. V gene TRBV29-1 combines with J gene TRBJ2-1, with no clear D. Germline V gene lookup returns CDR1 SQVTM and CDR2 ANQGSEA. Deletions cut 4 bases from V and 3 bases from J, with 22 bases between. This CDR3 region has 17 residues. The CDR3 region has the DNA TGCAGCGTTGGAACCCAGCGTGGGGTCTACCTCTACAATGAGCAGTTCTTC. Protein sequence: CSVGTQRGVYLYNEQFF.

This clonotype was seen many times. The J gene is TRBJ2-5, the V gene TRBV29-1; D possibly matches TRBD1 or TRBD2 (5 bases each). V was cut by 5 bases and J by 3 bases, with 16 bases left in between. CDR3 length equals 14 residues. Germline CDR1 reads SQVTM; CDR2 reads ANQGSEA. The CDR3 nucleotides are TGCAGCGTTACCCCGGCGGGCAGGGAAGAGACCCAGTACTTC. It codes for CSVTPAGREETQYF.

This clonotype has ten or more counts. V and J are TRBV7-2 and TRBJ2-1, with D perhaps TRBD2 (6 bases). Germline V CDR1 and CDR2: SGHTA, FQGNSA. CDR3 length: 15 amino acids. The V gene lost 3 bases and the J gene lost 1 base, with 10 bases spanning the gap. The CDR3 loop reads CASSLEGASYNEQFF. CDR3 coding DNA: TGTGCCAGCAGCTTGGAGGGCGCGTCCTACAATGAGCAGTTCTTC.

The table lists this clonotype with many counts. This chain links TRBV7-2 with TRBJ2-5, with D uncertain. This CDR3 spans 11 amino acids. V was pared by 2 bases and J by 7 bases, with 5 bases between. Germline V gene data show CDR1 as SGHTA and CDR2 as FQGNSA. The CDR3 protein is CASSLRVTQYF. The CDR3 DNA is TGTGCCAGCAGCTTAAGGGTGACCCAGTACTTC.

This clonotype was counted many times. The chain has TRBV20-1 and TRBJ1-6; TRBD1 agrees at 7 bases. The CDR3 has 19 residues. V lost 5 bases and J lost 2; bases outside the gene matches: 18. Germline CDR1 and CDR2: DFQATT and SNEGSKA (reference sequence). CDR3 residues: CSAASRDSGGTTYNSPLHF. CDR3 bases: TGCAGTGCTGCCTCCCGGGACAGCGGCGGGACGACCTATAATTCACCCCTCCACTTT.

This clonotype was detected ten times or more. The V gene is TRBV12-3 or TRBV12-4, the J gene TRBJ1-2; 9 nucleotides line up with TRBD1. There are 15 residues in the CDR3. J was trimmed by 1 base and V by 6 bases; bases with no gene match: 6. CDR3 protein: CASRPGQGINYGYTF. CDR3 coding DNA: TGTGCCAGCAGACCGGGACAGGGAATTAACTATGGCTACACCTTC.

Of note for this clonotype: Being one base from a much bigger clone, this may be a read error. CDR3 sequence (DNA): TGCAGAGCCCGGCCGGGACGGAGAACCTACGAGCAGTACTTC. Its translation is CRARPGRRTYEQYF. This chain connects TRBV29-1 to TRBJ2-7; D tentatively reads TRBD1 or TRBD2 (5 bases each). The CDR3 contains 14 residues. CDR1 is SQVTM and CDR2 is ANQGSEA in the germline V gene.

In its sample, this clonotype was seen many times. The CDR3: CASSLGAGSPGNEQFF. The CDR3 DNA sequence: TGCGCCAGCAGCTTGGGTGCGGGTTCCCCAGGGAATGAGCAGTTCTTC. This chain connects TRBV5-1 to TRBJ2-1; D may be TRBD1 or TRBD2 (5 bases each). Per the germline V gene, CDR1 is SGHRS and CDR2 is YFSETQ. Trimming stripped 0 bases from V and 7 bases from J, with 17 bases between. This CDR3 comprises 16 residues.

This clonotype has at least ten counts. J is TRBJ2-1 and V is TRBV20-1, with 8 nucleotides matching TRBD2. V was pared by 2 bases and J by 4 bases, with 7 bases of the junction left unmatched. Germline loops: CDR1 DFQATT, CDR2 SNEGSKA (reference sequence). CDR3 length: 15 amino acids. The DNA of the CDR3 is TGCAGTGCTAGAAGGGCTAGCGGGCTATACAATGAGCAGTTCTTC. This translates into CSARRASGLYNEQFF.

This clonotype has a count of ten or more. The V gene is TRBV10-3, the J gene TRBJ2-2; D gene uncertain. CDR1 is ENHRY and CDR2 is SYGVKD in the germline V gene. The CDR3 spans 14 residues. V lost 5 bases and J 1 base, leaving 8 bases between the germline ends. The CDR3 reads CAISPGRNTGELFF. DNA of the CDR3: TGTGCCATCAGTCCCGGAAGGAACACCGGGGAGCTGTTTTTT.

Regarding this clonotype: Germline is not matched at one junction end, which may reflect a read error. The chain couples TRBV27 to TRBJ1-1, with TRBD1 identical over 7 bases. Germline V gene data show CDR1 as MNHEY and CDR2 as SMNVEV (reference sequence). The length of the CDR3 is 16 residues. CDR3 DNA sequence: TGTGCCAGCAGGTTATGGAAACAGGGGTATGGCACTGAAGCTTTCTTT. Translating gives CASRLWKQGYGTEAFF.

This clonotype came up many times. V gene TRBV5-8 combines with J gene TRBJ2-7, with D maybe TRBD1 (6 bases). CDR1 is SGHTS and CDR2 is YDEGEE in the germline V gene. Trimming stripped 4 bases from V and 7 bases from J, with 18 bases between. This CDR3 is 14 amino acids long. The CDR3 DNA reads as TGTGCCAGCAGCAGCCTCAGGGGCTGGAGGGAGCAGTACTTC. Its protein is CASSSLRGWREQYF. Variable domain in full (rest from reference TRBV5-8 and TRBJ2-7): EAGVTQSPTHLIKTRGQQATLRCSPISGHTSVYWYQQALGLGLQFLLWYDEGEERNRGNFPPRFSGRQFPNYSSELNVNALELEDSALYLCASSSLRGWREQYFGPGTRLTVT.

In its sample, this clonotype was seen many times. As DNA, the CDR3 is TGCAGTGCTAGACGTAGCAATCAGCCCCAGCATTTT. Amino acids: CSARRSNQPQHF. V usage is TRBV20-1 and J usage is TRBJ1-5; D remains ambiguous. The CDR3 has 12 amino acids. CDR1 is DFQATT, CDR2 SNEGSKA, per germline (reference sequence). V gave up 2 bases and J gave up 0 bases, with 2 bases separating them.

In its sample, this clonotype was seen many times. This CDR3 is CSANLGTSGRNEQFF. The CDR3 DNA sequence: TGCAGTGCTAACCTTGGGACTAGCGGGAGGAATGAGCAGTTCTTC. This sequence joins TRBV20-1 and TRBJ2-1, with 15 bases lining up with TRBD2. The CDR3 is made up of 15 amino acids. Germline lookup yields CDR1 DFQATT and CDR2 SNEGSKA (reference sequence). Trimming at V came to 4 bases and at J to 7 bases, leaving 5 bases not matched to a gene.

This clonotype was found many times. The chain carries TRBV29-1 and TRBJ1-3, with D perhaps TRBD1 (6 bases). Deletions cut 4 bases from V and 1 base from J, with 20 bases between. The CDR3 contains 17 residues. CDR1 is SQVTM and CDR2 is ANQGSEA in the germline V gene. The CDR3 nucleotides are TGCAGCGTTGTATGGGCCCCGAACAGGGTTTCTGGAAACACCATATATTTT. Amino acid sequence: CSVVWAPNRVSGNTIYF.

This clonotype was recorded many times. The CDR3 region has the DNA TGTGCCAGCAGTTTTGGACAAATCACTGAAGCTTTCTTT. Amino acids: CASSFGQITEAFF. The gene calls are TRBV12-3 or TRBV12-4 and TRBJ1-1; a possible D gene is TRBD1 (5 bases). Trimming stripped 3 bases from V and 4 bases from J, with 9 bases between. This CDR3 is built from 13 residues.

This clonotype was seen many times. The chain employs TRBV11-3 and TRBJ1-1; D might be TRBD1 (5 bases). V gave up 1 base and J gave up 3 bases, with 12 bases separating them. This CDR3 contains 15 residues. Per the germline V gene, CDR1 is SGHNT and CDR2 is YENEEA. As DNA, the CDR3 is TGTGCCAGCAGCTTAGGTCAGGGTTCGGACACTGAAGCTTTCTTT. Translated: CASSLGQGSDTEAFF. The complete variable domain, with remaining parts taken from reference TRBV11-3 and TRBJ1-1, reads EAGVVQSPRYKIIEKKQPVAFWCNPISGHNTLYWYLQNLGQGPELLIRYENEEAVDDSQLPKDRFSAERLKGVDSTLKIQPAELGDSAVYLCASSLGQGSDTEAFFGQGTRLTVV.

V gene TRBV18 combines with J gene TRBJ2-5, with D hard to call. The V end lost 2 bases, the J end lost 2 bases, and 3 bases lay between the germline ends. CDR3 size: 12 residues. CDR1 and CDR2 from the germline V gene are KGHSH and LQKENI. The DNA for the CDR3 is TGTGCCAGCTCACCAGAGCAAGAGACCCAGTACTTC. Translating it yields CASSPEQETQYF.

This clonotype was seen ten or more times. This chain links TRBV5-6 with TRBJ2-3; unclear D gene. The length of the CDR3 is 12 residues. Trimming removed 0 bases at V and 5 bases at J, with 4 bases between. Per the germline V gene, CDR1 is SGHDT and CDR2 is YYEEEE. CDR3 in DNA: TGTGCCAGCAGCTTGGGTAGAGATACGCAGTATTTT. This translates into CASSLGRDTQYF.

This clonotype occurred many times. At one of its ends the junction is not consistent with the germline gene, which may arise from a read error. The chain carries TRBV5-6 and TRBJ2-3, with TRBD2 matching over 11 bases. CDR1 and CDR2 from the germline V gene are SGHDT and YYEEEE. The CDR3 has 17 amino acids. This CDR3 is CASTLITSGSSTDTQYF. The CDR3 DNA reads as TGTGCCAGCACCTTGATTACTAGCGGGAGCAGCACAGATACGCAGTATTTT.

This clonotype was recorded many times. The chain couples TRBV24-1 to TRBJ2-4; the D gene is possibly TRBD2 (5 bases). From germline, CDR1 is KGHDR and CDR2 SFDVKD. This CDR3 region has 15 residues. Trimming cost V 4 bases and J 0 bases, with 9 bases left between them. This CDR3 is CATSEGSGAKNIQYF. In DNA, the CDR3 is TGTGCCACCAGTGAGGGGAGCGGAGCCAAAAACATTCAGTACTTC.

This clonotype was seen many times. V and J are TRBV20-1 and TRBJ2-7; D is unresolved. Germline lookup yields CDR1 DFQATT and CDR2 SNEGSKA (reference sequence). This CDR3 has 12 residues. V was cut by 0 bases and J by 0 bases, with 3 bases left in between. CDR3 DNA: TGCAGTGCTAGAGACTACTCCTACGAGCAGTACTTC. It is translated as CSARDYSYEQYF.

Here the CDR3 DNA reads TGTGCCAGCAGCCCGTATGCGGGAGAGGGTTACGAGCAGTACTTC. It encodes CASSPYAGEGYEQYF. This chain links TRBV4-2 with TRBJ2-7, with 7 nucleotides matching TRBD2. V shed 4 bases and J 4 bases; nucleotides not matched to a gene: 10. Germline assignment: CDR1 LGHNA and CDR2 YNFKEQ. This CDR3 has 15 amino acids.

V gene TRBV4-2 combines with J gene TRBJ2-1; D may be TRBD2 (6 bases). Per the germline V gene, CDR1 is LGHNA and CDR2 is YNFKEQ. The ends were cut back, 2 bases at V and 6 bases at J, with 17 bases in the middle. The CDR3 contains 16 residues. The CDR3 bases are TGTGCCAGCAGCCAACACCAGCGGGCACGTACCAATGAGCAGTTCTTC. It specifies CASSQHQRARTNEQFF.

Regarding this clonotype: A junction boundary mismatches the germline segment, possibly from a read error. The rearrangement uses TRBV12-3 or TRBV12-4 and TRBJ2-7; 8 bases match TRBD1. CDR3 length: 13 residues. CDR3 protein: CASNLRDRYEQYF. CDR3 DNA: TGTGCCAGCAATTTACGGGACAGGTACGAGCAGTACTTC.

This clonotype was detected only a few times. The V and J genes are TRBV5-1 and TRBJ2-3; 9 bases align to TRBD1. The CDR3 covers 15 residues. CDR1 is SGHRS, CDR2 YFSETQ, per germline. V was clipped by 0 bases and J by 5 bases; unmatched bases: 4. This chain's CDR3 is CASSLEQGAGDTQYF. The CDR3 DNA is TGCGCCAGCAGCTTGGAACAGGGGGCCGGAGATACGCAGTATTTT.

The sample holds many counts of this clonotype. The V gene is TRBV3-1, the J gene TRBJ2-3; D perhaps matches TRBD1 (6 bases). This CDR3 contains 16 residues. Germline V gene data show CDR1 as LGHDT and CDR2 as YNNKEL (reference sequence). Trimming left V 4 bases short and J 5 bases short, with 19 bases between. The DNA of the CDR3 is TGTGCCAGCAGCCGACGAATGACAGGACGGCTAGATACGCAGTATTTT. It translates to CASSRRMTGRLDTQYF.